This is a list of T cell receptor beta chains from one sample in a study of beta chain features in type 1 diabetes. Method: immunoSEQ multiplex PCR; TCRdb's copy keeps in-frame clones and lacks some. The sample yields about 330,000 clones, roughly 11% seen once. The source material was naive CD4+ T cells from blood. These receptors were collected from a young woman in good health. The CDR3 runs from the conserved cysteine through the conserved F or W. D genes are given only for firm matches. Rows may omit the clone size; those that give it use once, few, many or a size class.

v_gene: TRBV5-6; j_gene: TRBJ1-1; len: 13; d_gene: TRBD1; abundance: -; CDR3nt: TGTGCCAGCAGCTCTACAGGGGGCACTGAAGCTTTCTTT; CDR3aa: CASSSTGGTEAFF
v_gene: TRBV9; j_gene: TRBJ2-5; len: 15; d_gene: TRBD2; abundance: -; CDR3nt: TGTGCCAGCAGCGTAGCAGCGGGAGGTATAAAGACCCAGTACTTC; CDR3aa: CASSVAAGGIKTQYF
v_gene: TRBV7-9; j_gene: TRBJ2-7; len: 16; d_gene: TRBD2; abundance: -; CDR3nt: TGTGCCAGCAGCTTAGCTCCGGGACTAGGAACCTACGAGCAGTACTTC; CDR3aa: CASSLAPGLGTYEQYF
v_gene: TRBV29-1; j_gene: TRBJ2-3; len: 13; d_gene: -; abundance: -; CDR3nt: TGCAGCCACCGGACAACCACAGTAGATACGCAGTATTTT; CDR3aa: CSHRTTTVDTQYF
v_gene: TRBV18; j_gene: TRBJ2-5; len: 14; d_gene: -; abundance: few; CDR3nt: TGTGCCAGCTCACCACCTAACAGTCAAGAGACCCAGTACTTC; CDR3aa: CASSPPNSQETQYF
v_gene: TRBV5-5; j_gene: TRBJ1-5; len: 15; d_gene: -; abundance: few; CDR3nt: TGTGCCAGCAGCTTGGTTGCAGGCCTTAATCAGCCCCAGCATTTT; CDR3aa: CASSLVAGLNQPQHF
v_gene: TRBV7-9; j_gene: TRBJ2-7; len: 14; d_gene: -; abundance: few; CDR3nt: TGTGCCAGCATCCAGGACGGGAGCTCCTACGAGCAGTACTTC; CDR3aa: CASIQDGSSYEQYF
v_gene: TRBV30; j_gene: TRBJ2-1; len: 16; d_gene: TRBD2; abundance: few; CDR3nt: TGTGCCTGGAGTCCCCGTAGGCTAGCGGGGTACAATGAGCAGTTCTTC; CDR3aa: CAWSPRRLAGYNEQFF
v_gene: TRBV29-1; j_gene: TRBJ2-3; len: 13; d_gene: TRBD2; abundance: few; CDR3nt: TGCAGCGTAGCGGGACGGAGCACAGATACGCAGTATTTT; CDR3aa: CSVAGRSTDTQYF
v_gene: TRBV5-5; j_gene: TRBJ2-5; len: 15; d_gene: TRBD2; abundance: -; CDR3nt: TGTGCCAGCAGCACTGGACTAGCGGGAGGAGAGACCCAGTACTTC; CDR3aa: CASSTGLAGGETQYF
v_gene: TRBV10-3; j_gene: TRBJ2-5; len: 12; d_gene: -; abundance: few; CDR3nt: TGTGCCATCAGTGAGCCCCGGGAGACCCAGTACTTC; CDR3aa: CAISEPRETQYF
v_gene: TRBV5-4; j_gene: TRBJ2-6; len: 17; d_gene: -; abundance: few; CDR3nt: TGTGCCAGCAGCTTGGGGGGAGCTAGCGCTGGGGCCAACGTCCTGACTTTC; CDR3aa: CASSLGGASAGANVLTF
v_gene: TRBV5-1; j_gene: TRBJ2-1; len: 16; d_gene: -; abundance: -; CDR3nt: TGCGCCAGCAGCTTGACAGGCGATAGCTCCTACAATGAGCAGTTCTTC; CDR3aa: CASSLTGDSSYNEQFF
v_gene: TRBV30; j_gene: TRBJ1-3; len: 14; d_gene: -; abundance: -; CDR3nt: TGTGCCTGGACTTATGCGCGCTCTGGAAACACCATATATTTT; CDR3aa: CAWTYARSGNTIYF
v_gene: TRBV30; j_gene: TRBJ1-1; len: 13; d_gene: TRBD1; abundance: -; CDR3nt: TGTGCCTGGACGGGACAGCCGAACACTGAAGCTTTCTTT; CDR3aa: CAWTGQPNTEAFF
v_gene: TRBV5-6; j_gene: TRBJ2-1; len: 18; d_gene: TRBD2; abundance: -; CDR3nt: TGTGCCAGCAGCCCCGGGGGGGCGGAGCCCAGCTCCTACAATGAGCAGTTCTTC; CDR3aa: CASSPGGAEPSSYNEQFF
v_gene: TRBV4-3; j_gene: TRBJ2-5; len: 14; d_gene: TRBD1; abundance: -; CDR3nt: TGCGCCAGCAGCCAAGGACAGGGGGGGGAGACCCAGTACTTC; CDR3aa: CASSQGQGGETQYF
v_gene: TRBV7-7; j_gene: TRBJ2-1; len: 14; d_gene: -; abundance: few; CDR3nt: TGTGCTAGCAGCTTAGGAGTAACGAGTAGTGAGCAGTTCTTC; CDR3aa: CASSLGVTSSEQFF
v_gene: TRBV4-3; j_gene: TRBJ2-1; len: 15; d_gene: -; abundance: few; CDR3nt: TGCGCCAGCAGCCAAGACAGAGGTCCCGTCAATGAGCAGTTCTTC; CDR3aa: CASSQDRGPVNEQFF
v_gene: TRBV2; j_gene: TRBJ2-1; len: 13; d_gene: TRBD1; abundance: few; CDR3nt: TGTGCCAGCAGCCCGGGACAGCTCTATGAGCAGTTCTTC; CDR3aa: CASSPGQLYEQFF
v_gene: TRBV30; j_gene: TRBJ2-7; len: 14; d_gene: TRBD1; abundance: -; CDR3nt: TGTGCCTGGTTGGACAGGGGAAGCTCCTACGAGCAGTACTTC; CDR3aa: CAWLDRGSSYEQYF
v_gene: TRBV25-1; j_gene: TRBJ2-3; len: 15; d_gene: TRBD1; abundance: -; CDR3nt: TGTGCCAGCAGTGTCGGACAGGGGAGCACAGATACGCAGTATTTT; CDR3aa: CASSVGQGSTDTQYF
v_gene: TRBV5-1; j_gene: TRBJ2-2; len: 16; d_gene: TRBD2; abundance: -; CDR3nt: TGCGCCAGCAGCTTCACTAGCGGGAGCGGAACCGGGGAGCTGTTTTTT; CDR3aa: CASSFTSGSGTGELFF
v_gene: TRBV30; j_gene: TRBJ2-3; len: 13; d_gene: -; abundance: -; CDR3nt: TGTGCCTGGAGCCCATCCCGCACAGATACGCAGTATTTT; CDR3aa: CAWSPSRTDTQYF
v_gene: TRBV6-1; j_gene: TRBJ1-4; len: 14; d_gene: TRBD1; abundance: -; CDR3nt: TGTGCCAGCCTGCACAGGGGGCGCGATGAAAAACTGTTTTTT; CDR3aa: CASLHRGRDEKLFF
v_gene: TRBV6-1; j_gene: TRBJ2-5; len: 19; d_gene: TRBD1; abundance: -; CDR3nt: TGTGCCAGCAGTGAAAACCTGGGACAGGGAAACACGGCACGTAAGACCCAGTACTTC; CDR3aa: CASSENLGQGNTARKTQYF
v_gene: TRBV30; j_gene: TRBJ2-3; len: 14; d_gene: -; abundance: -; CDR3nt: TGTGCCTGGAGATACTTTTTAGACACAGATACGCAGTATTTT; CDR3aa: CAWRYFLDTDTQYF
v_gene: TRBV14; j_gene: TRBJ1-5; len: 13; d_gene: -; abundance: few; CDR3nt: TGTGCCAGCAGCCAAGATCTTTCCCAGCCCCAGCATTTT; CDR3aa: CASSQDLSQPQHF
v_gene: TRBV9; j_gene: TRBJ2-3; len: 17; d_gene: TRBD2; abundance: -; CDR3nt: TGTGCCAGCAGCGTAGCCGGGACTATCTGGGACACAGATACGCAGTATTTT; CDR3aa: CASSVAGTIWDTDTQYF
v_gene: TRBV2; j_gene: TRBJ1-2; len: 14; d_gene: TRBD1; abundance: -; CDR3nt: TGTGCCAGCAGTAGTGTCAGGGGGACGGAAGGCTACACCTTC; CDR3aa: CASSSVRGTEGYTF
v_gene: TRBV5-1; j_gene: TRBJ2-2; len: 15; d_gene: TRBD2; abundance: few; CDR3nt: TGCGCCAGCAGACTGACTAGCGGGCCGGCCGGGGAGCTGTTTTTT; CDR3aa: CASRLTSGPAGELFF
v_gene: TRBV7-8; j_gene: TRBJ2-1; len: 16; d_gene: TRBD2; abundance: few; CDR3nt: TGTGCCAGCAGCCGTGTGCTAGCGGGAGCCTCCCATGAGCAGTTCTTC; CDR3aa: CASSRVLAGASHEQFF
v_gene: TRBV7-9; j_gene: TRBJ2-1; len: 15; d_gene: TRBD2; abundance: many; CDR3nt: TGTGCCAGCAGCCTACTAGCGGGAGAGCTTAATGAGCAGTTCTTC; CDR3aa: CASSLLAGELNEQFF
v_gene: TRBV9; j_gene: TRBJ1-5; len: 15; d_gene: TRBD1; abundance: -; CDR3nt: TGTGCCAGCAGCCCCACAGGGGTCCGCGGTCAGCCCCAGCATTTT; CDR3aa: CASSPTGVRGQPQHF
v_gene: TRBV21-1; j_gene: TRBJ2-1; len: 14; d_gene: -; abundance: -; CDR3nt: TGTGCCTGCCAACGAGGAGATACCTACAATGAGCAGTTCTTC; CDR3aa: CACQRGDTYNEQFF
v_gene: TRBV28; j_gene: TRBJ2-7; len: 12; d_gene: -; abundance: few; CDR3nt: TGTGCCAGCAGTCGCCGGTCCTACGAGCAGTACTTC; CDR3aa: CASSRRSYEQYF
v_gene: TRBV9; j_gene: TRBJ2-3; len: 16; d_gene: TRBD2; abundance: -; CDR3nt: TGTGCCAGCAGCGTAGAGGGACTAGCGGGAGAAGATACGCAGTATTTT; CDR3aa: CASSVEGLAGEDTQYF
v_gene: TRBV29-1; j_gene: TRBJ2-7; len: 13; d_gene: -; abundance: -; CDR3nt: TGCAGCGCCCGGAGGACGGAGACCTACGAGCAGTACTTC; CDR3aa: CSARRTETYEQYF
v_gene: TRBV27; j_gene: TRBJ2-1; len: 16; d_gene: -; abundance: few; CDR3nt: TGTGCCAGCAGTTTCTATCCGGGTGGAAGGTACAATGAGCAGTTCTTC; CDR3aa: CASSFYPGGRYNEQFF
v_gene: TRBV11-1; j_gene: TRBJ2-1; len: 16; d_gene: -; abundance: few; CDR3nt: TGTGCCAGCAGCTTAGTTTCGGGGAGTGCCTACAATGAGCAGTTCTTC; CDR3aa: CASSLVSGSAYNEQFF
v_gene: TRBV19; j_gene: TRBJ1-1; len: 13; d_gene: TRBD1; abundance: -; CDR3nt: TGTGCCACCCGACAGGGGCTGAACACTGAAGCTTTCTTT; CDR3aa: CATRQGLNTEAFF
v_gene: TRBV28; j_gene: TRBJ2-1; len: 14; d_gene: TRBD2; abundance: few; CDR3nt: TGTGCCAGCAGTTGGGGTGGAGCGGGAGGTGAGCAGTTCTTC; CDR3aa: CASSWGGAGGEQFF
v_gene: TRBV29-1; j_gene: TRBJ2-3; len: 13; d_gene: TRBD2; abundance: -; CDR3nt: TGCAGCGTTTCTAGCGGGATCGCAGATACGCAGTATTTT; CDR3aa: CSVSSGIADTQYF
v_gene: TRBV16; j_gene: TRBJ2-5; len: 13; d_gene: -; abundance: few; CDR3nt: TGTGCCAGCAGCCAATCATCTCTTCAGACCCAGTACTTC; CDR3aa: CASSQSSLQTQYF
v_gene: TRBV19; j_gene: TRBJ2-7; len: 15; d_gene: -; abundance: -; CDR3nt: TGTGCCAGTAGTTTTACGACAGGATCTTACTACGAGCAGTACTTC; CDR3aa: CASSFTTGSYYEQYF
v_gene: TRBV10-3; j_gene: TRBJ1-2; len: 16; d_gene: -; abundance: -; CDR3nt: TGTGCCATCAGTGAGTCGGCGGGGGGTTATCACTATGGCTACACCTTC; CDR3aa: CAISESAGGYHYGYTF
v_gene: TRBV7-2; j_gene: TRBJ2-5; len: 17; d_gene: TRBD2; abundance: few; CDR3nt: TGTGCCAGCAGCTCGAGGACTAGCGGGAGGAGCCAAGAGACCCAGTACTTC; CDR3aa: CASSSRTSGRSQETQYF
v_gene: TRBV30; j_gene: TRBJ2-2; len: 15; d_gene: -; abundance: -; CDR3nt: TGTGCCTGGAGTGTTTGGAGGGTGGGCACCGGGGAGCTGTTTTTT; CDR3aa: CAWSVWRVGTGELFF
v_gene: TRBV6-5; j_gene: TRBJ2-5; len: 15; d_gene: TRBD2; abundance: few; CDR3nt: TGTGCCAGCAGTTCTGCCGGGAGGGCGCGGAAGACCCAGTACTTC; CDR3aa: CASSSAGRARKTQYF
v_gene: TRBV7-3; j_gene: TRBJ2-1; len: 15; d_gene: TRBD2; abundance: -; CDR3nt: TGTGCCAGCAGCTCTAGCGGGAGGGACTACAATGAGCAGTTCTTC; CDR3aa: CASSSSGRDYNEQFF